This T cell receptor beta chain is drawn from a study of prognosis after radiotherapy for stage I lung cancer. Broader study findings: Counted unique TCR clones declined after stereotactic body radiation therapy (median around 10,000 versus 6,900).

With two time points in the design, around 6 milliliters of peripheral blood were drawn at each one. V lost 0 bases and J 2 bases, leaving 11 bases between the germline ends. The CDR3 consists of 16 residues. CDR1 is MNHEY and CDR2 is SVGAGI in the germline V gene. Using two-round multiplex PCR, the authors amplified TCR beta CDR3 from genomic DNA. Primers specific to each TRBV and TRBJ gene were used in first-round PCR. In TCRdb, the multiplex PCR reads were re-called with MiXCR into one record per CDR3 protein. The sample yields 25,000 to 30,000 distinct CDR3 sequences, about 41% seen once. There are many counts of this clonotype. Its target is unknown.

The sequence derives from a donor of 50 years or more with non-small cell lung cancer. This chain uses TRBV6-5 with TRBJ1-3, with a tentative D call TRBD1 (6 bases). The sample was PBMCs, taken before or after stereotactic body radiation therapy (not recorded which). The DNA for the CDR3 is TGTGCCAGCAGTTACTCCTTTGCAGGGGCTGGAAACACCATATATTTT. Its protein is CASSYSFAGAGNTIYF.